This entry features one T cell receptor (beta chain) sequence. Healthy bone marrow donors made up the donor group. V was shortened by 4 bases and J by 5 bases, with 14 bases between the two germline ends. Germline V gives CDR1 KGHSH, CDR2 LQKENI. This CDR3 comprises 14 residues. The sample belongs to a study of cytomegalovirus exposure and HLA in healthy donors. Researchers ran the PCR with 60 Vbeta and 13 Jbeta primers. TCRdb's copy holds only in-frame clones and misses some; the assay was immunoSEQ multiplex PCR. This table has roughly 130,000 clones, 75% to 85% appearing once. The rearrangement links TRBV18 to TRBJ2-5; D call uncertain. Sequencing was carried out using PBMCs. The clonotype was recovered from a man aged 35-49 years in good health and CMV-seronegative. CDR3 sequence: CASSQREFIETQYF. Written as DNA, the CDR3 is TGTGCCAGCTCACAAAGAGAGTTTATTGAGACCCAGTACTTC.